These 16 T cell receptor beta chains came from one sample sequenced in a study of metastatic and nonmetastatic thyroid tumors. TCRdb redid the clone calls on the PCR reads using MiXCR. The sample holds over 45,000 clones, over 20% seen once. None of the patients had undergone any treatment ahead of thyroid surgery. The sequencing sample was made of blood. The receptors stem from a male donor with papillary thyroid cancer or a benign thyroid nodule (not recorded which). Some clones in this sample may be carry-over from other donors' samples.

The sample holds many counts of this clone. This chain's CDR3 is CASSPRDSPEAFF. As DNA, the CDR3 is TGCGCCAGCAGCCCTCGCGACAGCCCTGAAGCTTTCTTT. The chain recombines TRBV4-1 with TRBJ1-1; D may be TRBD1 (5 bases). V lost 4 bases to trimming and J lost 6 bases, with 12 bases between them. This CDR3 comprises 13 residues. Germline V gene sequence: CDR1 MGHRA, CDR2 YSYEKL.

This clone occurred many times. In nucleotides, the CDR3 is TGCAGTGCTAGGCGGGCGGGACTAGCGGTTGAGCAGTTCTTC. This gives the protein CSARRAGLAVEQFF. The chain links TRBV20-1 to TRBJ2-1, with 11 nucleotides matching TRBD2. From germline, CDR1 is DFQATT and CDR2 SNEGSKA (reference sequence). V was clipped by 3 bases and J by 9 bases; unmatched bases: 7. This CDR3 has 14 residues.

The table lists this clone with many counts. V and J are TRBV7-8 and TRBJ1-4, with TRBD1 matching 8 bases. J lost 7 bases, V lost 2 bases, and 6 bases had no gene match. This CDR3 is 15 amino acids long. Germline V gives CDR1 SGHVS, CDR2 FQNEAQ. The CDR3 loop is CASSLYGQGLEKLFF. The CDR3, as DNA: TGTGCCAGCAGCTTATATGGACAGGGTCTTGAAAAACTGTTTTTT.

The J gene is TRBJ1-1, the V gene TRBV19; no reliable D call. The CDR3 runs 13 residues. The ends were cut back, 5 bases at V and 1 base at J, with 8 bases in the middle. The V gene's germline CDR1 is LNHDA and CDR2 SQIVND (reference sequence). DNA for the CDR3: TGTGCCAGTAGTTCCCAGCGGAACACTGAAGCTTTCTTT. This encodes CASSSQRNTEAFF.

This rearrangement joins TRBV6-2 or TRBV6-3 to TRBJ2-2, with TRBD1 matching 7 bases. Germline V gene sequence: CDR1 MNHEY, CDR2 SVGEGT. The CDR3 is 17 residues long. The junction had 15 bases not matched to a gene; V was cut back by 8 bases and J by 3 bases. For the CDR3, the DNA is TGTGCCAGCGGGTATAGACAGGGCCTTCCGTACACCGGGGAGCTGTTTTTT. Amino acid sequence: CASGYRQGLPYTGELFF.

The rearrangement joins TRBV10-3 to TRBJ2-7; tentative D call: TRBD1 (6 bases). This CDR3 contains 14 residues. CDR1 is ENHRY, CDR2 SYGVKD, per germline. Trimming took off 4 bases at V and 3 bases at J, with 13 bases between the two ends. The CDR3 DNA sequence: TGTGCCATCAGTGCCCTGACAGGATACTACGAGCAGTACTTC. Its translation is CAISALTGYYEQYF.

This clone was detected only a few times. This chain uses TRBV6-1 with TRBJ1-6; D gene uncertain. Trimming removed 10 bases at V and 8 bases at J, with 21 bases between. CDR3 length: 15 residues. From germline, CDR1 is MNHNS and CDR2 SASEGT. The CDR3 bases are TGTGCCATCGCCCCCGGGAAAGGTCTCGATTCACCCCTCCACTTT. This translates into CAIAPGKGLDSPLHF.

The chain is built from TRBV18 and TRBJ1-6; a possible D gene is TRBD1 (5 bases). The V end lost 4 bases, the J end lost 6 bases, and 10 bases lay between the germline ends. CDR1 KGHSH and CDR2 LQKENI come from the germline V gene. The length of the CDR3 is 14 residues. The CDR3 DNA reads as TGTGCCAGCTCACGGCAGGGCATTAATTCACCCCTCCACTTT. It specifies CASSRQGINSPLHF.

The rearrangement joins TRBV4-1 to TRBJ2-3; TRBD2 is a possible D gene (6 bases). V was clipped by 2 bases and J by 3 bases, with 12 bases between them. The CDR3 contains 15 residues. Looked up from germline, CDR1 is MGHRA and CDR2 is YSYEKL. CDR3 DNA: TGCGCCAGCAGCCAAACGGGAGTGAAAACAGATACGCAGTATTTT. Translation: CASSQTGVKTDTQYF.

Only a few counts were recorded for this clone. Compared with germline, one end of the junction differs, possibly owing to a read error. The chain uses TRBV10-2 and TRBJ2-3; 9 positions match TRBD2. The V gene's germline CDR1 is WSHSY and CDR2 SAAADI. CDR3 length: 11 residues. In DNA form, the CDR3 reads TGCGCCAGCAGTGCTAGCGGGAAAACGTCTTTT. Translating it yields CASSASGKTSF.

The genes are TRBV20-1 and TRBJ2-7; 7 nucleotides agree with TRBD2. This CDR3 spans 16 amino acids. Per the germline V gene, CDR1 is DFQATT and CDR2 is SNEGSKA (reference sequence). V shed 1 base, J shed 3 bases, and the junction held 12 bases outside the gene matches. This CDR3 reads CSARALGSGSLYEQYF. In DNA form, the CDR3 reads TGCAGTGCTAGAGCGCTTGGTAGCGGGTCCCTCTACGAGCAGTACTTC.

This clone was counted a few times. The chain recombines TRBV19 with TRBJ2-3; D is unresolved. V was cut by 1 base and J by 2 bases, with 7 bases left in between. The V gene's germline CDR1 is LNHDA and CDR2 SQIVND (reference sequence). The length of the CDR3 is 14 residues. CDR3 loop: CASSIVQYTDTQYF. The CDR3 bases are TGTGCCAGTAGTATAGTACAGTACACAGATACGCAGTATTTT. Drawing the rest from reference TRBV19 and TRBJ2-3, the complete variable domain is DGGITQSPKYLFRKEGQNVTLSCEQNLNHDAMYWYRQDPGQGLRLIYYSQIVNDFQKGDIAEGYSVSREKKESFPLTVTSAQKNPTAFYLCASSIVQYTDTQYFGPGTRLTVL.

This clone was seen many times. The chain recombines TRBV9 with TRBJ1-1; perhaps TRBD1 as D (6 bases). Trimming shortened V by 4 bases and J by 3 bases, and 16 bases separated the two germline ends. The CDR3 length is 15 residues. The germline V gene encodes CDR1 SGDLS and CDR2 YYNGEE. As DNA, the CDR3 is TGTGCCAGCAGCTTCCGTGCAGGGGCGGACACTGAAGCTTTCTTT. Protein: CASSFRAGADTEAFF.

The chain links TRBV6-1 to TRBJ1-3; unclear D gene. This CDR3 comprises 16 residues. Germline loops: CDR1 MNHNS, CDR2 SASEGT. The V end was cut by 2 bases, the J end by 1 base, with 12 bases between. The CDR3 region is CASSEHGISSGNTIYF. CDR3 sequence (DNA): TGTGCCAGCAGTGAACATGGGATTAGTTCTGGAAACACCATATATTTT.

This clone was observed a few times. The chain recombines TRBV28 with TRBJ2-7, with 7 bases matching TRBD1. CDR3 size: 15 residues. Per the germline V gene, CDR1 is MDHEN and CDR2 is SYDVKM. The junction had 10 bases not matched to a gene; V was cut back by 5 bases and J by 3 bases. CDR3 in amino acids: CASSSMGTVFYEQYF. The CDR3 DNA reads TGTGCCAGCAGTAGCATGGGGACAGTGTTCTACGAGCAGTACTTC.

On this clone: The sample holds other DNA sequences that translate to the same CDR3. This chain connects TRBV28 to TRBJ2-7; the match to TRBD1 covers 9 bases. The CDR3 is made up of 16 amino acids. Germline-derived CDR1 and CDR2 are MDHEN and SYDVKM. J gave up 4 bases and V 4 bases, and 11 bases lay outside the gene matches. The CDR3 region is CASSSGGGTGSYEQYF. The CDR3 DNA is TGTGCCAGCAGTTCCGGAGGGGGGACAGGGTCATACGAGCAGTACTTC.